The 21 T cell receptor beta chains listed next were all sequenced from one sample in a study of blood T cell repertoires in COVID-19. TCRdb's copy holds only in-frame clones and misses some; the assay was immunoSEQ multiplex PCR. The profile shows about 140,000 clones, about four fifths of them singletons. The sample consisted of PBMCs or T cells enriched from blood (not recorded which). These receptors were collected from a woman under 30 who had been exposed to COVID-19.

The chain carries TRBV4-2 and TRBJ2-1; tentative D call: TRBD2 (6 bases). The CDR3 consists of 16 residues. From germline, CDR1 is LGHNA and CDR2 YNFKEQ. V lost 0 bases and J lost 4, with 13 bases in between. CDR3 loop: CASSQELLALYNEQFF. Here the CDR3 DNA reads TGTGCCAGCAGCCAAGAATTACTAGCACTATACAATGAGCAGTTCTTC.

The chain employs TRBV5-1 and TRBJ2-7; 7 bases are shared with TRBD2. Trimming cost V 2 bases and J 4 bases; bases outside gene matches: 3. The CDR3 spans 13 residues. Per the germline V gene, CDR1 is SGHRS and CDR2 is YFSETQ. CDR3 sequence reads: CASSFGEGYEQYF. The CDR3 region has the DNA TGCGCCAGCAGCTTCGGGGAGGGGTACGAGCAGTACTTC.

Regarding this clone: This may be a read error, as it is one base from a much larger clone. At the DNA level, this CDR3 is encoded by other sequences in the same sample as well. The gene calls are TRBV7-9 and TRBJ2-7; the D gene is possibly TRBD2 (6 bases). Germline-derived CDR1 and CDR2 are SEHNR and FQNEAQ (reference sequence). The CDR3 contains 15 residues. The V end was cut by 0 bases, the J end by 0 bases, with 9 bases between. The DNA of the CDR3 is TGTGCCAGCAGCTTAGCGGCCGGGAGCTCCTACGAGCAGTACTTC. Translated: CASSLAAGSSYEQYF. Using reference TRBV7-9 and TRBJ2-7 for the parts outside the CDR3, the full variable domain is DTGVSQNPRHKITKRGQNVTFRCDPISEHNRLYWYRQTLGQGPEFLTYFQNEAQLEKSRLLSDRFSAERPKGSFSTLEIQRTEQGDSAMYLCASSLAAGSSYEQYFGPGTRLTVT.

This clone was counted between two and nine times. V is TRBV9 and J is TRBJ2-1; D unclear. CDR1 and CDR2 (germline): SGDLS, YYNGEE. Trimming left V 3 bases short and J 6 bases short, with 7 bases between. This CDR3 contains 12 residues. The CDR3 spells CASSAPPNEQFF. Here the CDR3 DNA reads TGTGCCAGCAGCGCCCCTCCCAATGAGCAGTTCTTC.

This clone was recorded only once. The chain combines TRBV19 with TRBJ1-1; D possibly corresponds to TRBD1 (6 bases). With 4 bases removed from V and 0 bases from J, the gap between germline ends came to 9 bases. Germline V gene lookup returns CDR1 LNHDA and CDR2 SQIVND (reference sequence). There are 14 residues in the CDR3. The CDR3: CASSKTGLNTEAFF. The CDR3 DNA reads TGTGCCAGTAGTAAAACAGGGTTGAACACTGAAGCTTTCTTT.

The rearrangement joins TRBV6-5 to TRBJ2-1, with D perhaps TRBD2 (5 bases). The CDR3 extends over 16 amino acids. Trimming removed 0 bases at V and 4 bases at J, with 13 bases between. From germline, CDR1 is MNHEY and CDR2 SVGAGI. This CDR3 is CASSYSSLAWYNEQFF. CDR3 DNA: TGTGCCAGCAGTTACTCTTCCCTAGCTTGGTACAATGAGCAGTTCTTC.

With regard to this clone: The junction differs from germline at one of its ends, possibly a read error. The sample holds other DNA sequences that translate to the same CDR3. V gene TRBV2 combines with J gene TRBJ2-6; tentative D call: TRBD1 (5 bases). The CDR3 runs 16 residues. Germline-derived CDR1 and CDR2 are SNHLY and FYNNEI. This chain's CDR3 is CASSEHRSSGANVLTF. For the CDR3, the DNA is TGTGCCAGCAGTGAACATCGGAGCTCTGGGGCCAACGTCTTGACTTTC.

J is TRBJ2-5 and V is TRBV29-1, with a weak D call TRBD1 (6 bases). With 7 bases removed from V and 5 bases from J, the gap between germline ends came to 20 bases. The CDR3 length is 14 residues. Germline CDR1 and CDR2: SQVTM and ANQGSEA. CDR3 sequence reads: CSAPPPGGMETQYF. The CDR3 DNA reads TGCAGCGCTCCCCCCCCTGGGGGCATGGAGACCCAGTACTTC.

This clone was seen a single time. The rearrangement uses TRBV5-4 and TRBJ1-2; D perhaps matches TRBD1 (6 bases). The CDR3 length is 14 residues. Between the trimmed V and J ends, which lost 4 bases and 8 bases, there was a span of 18 bases. Germline V gene data show CDR1 as SGHNT and CDR2 as YYREEE (reference sequence). The CDR3 region is CASSAEHRTAGYTF. DNA of the CDR3: TGTGCCAGCAGCGCCGAACACAGGACAGCGGGCTACACCTTC.

A single count supports this clone. This chain uses TRBV6-5 with TRBJ2-3, with a weak D call TRBD1 (6 bases). CDR1 is MNHEY and CDR2 is SVGAGI in the germline V gene. The V end lost 6 bases, the J end lost 2 bases, and 15 bases lay between the germline ends. The length of the CDR3 is 15 residues. The CDR3 region is CASRPDSHSTDTQYF. CDR3 bases: TGTGCCAGCAGGCCGGACAGCCACTCCACAGATACGCAGTATTTT.

The CDR3 here is CASPRSQGLLDEQFF. The CDR3 coding sequence is TGTGCCAGCCCCAGGTCCCAGGGGTTACTGGATGAGCAGTTCTTC. The chain has TRBV18 and TRBJ2-1, with D possibly TRBD1 on 6 matching bases. The CDR3 has 15 amino acids. The ends were cut back, 8 bases at V and 8 bases at J, with 22 bases in the middle. The germline CDR1 and CDR2 sequences are KGHSH and LQKENI.

The chain carries TRBV20-1 and TRBJ2-1; 9 nucleotides match TRBD2. Germline values: CDR1 DFQATT, CDR2 SNEGSKA (reference sequence). The CDR3 runs 16 residues. After removal of 3 bases from V and 1 base from J, the junction contained 7 bases not matched to a gene. Here the CDR3 reads CSASKLAGASYNEQFF. CDR3 in DNA: TGCAGTGCTAGTAAATTAGCGGGAGCGTCCTACAATGAGCAGTTCTTC.

This chain connects TRBV7-9 to TRBJ1-3; D unresolved. CDR3 length equals 17 residues. The V gene's germline CDR1 is SEHNR and CDR2 FQNEAQ (reference sequence). V was shortened by 1 base and J by 0 bases, with 13 bases between the two germline ends. In DNA form, the CDR3 reads TGTGCCAGCAGCTTAGACCAGATTTCGTACTCTGGAAACACCATATATTTT. Translated: CASSLDQISYSGNTIYF.

The chain uses TRBV9 and TRBJ2-7; no firm D call. This CDR3 region has 13 residues. V was pared by 4 bases and J by 3 bases, with 11 bases between. Germline CDR1 reads SGDLS; CDR2 reads YYNGEE. Here the CDR3 DNA reads TGTGCCAGCAGCCCCGGTGTATTCTACGAGCAGTACTTC. Its translation is CASSPGVFYEQYF.

The chain combines TRBV29-1 with TRBJ1-5; D ambiguous. Trimming removed 8 bases at V and 1 base at J, with 12 bases between. Germline V gene lookup returns CDR1 SQVTM and CDR2 ANQGSEA. This CDR3 is built from 13 residues. The chain's CDR3 is CSFSGESNQPQHF. The CDR3 DNA follows: TGCAGCTTCTCCGGGGAGAGCAATCAGCCCCAGCATTTT.

This clone was seen a single time. The chain couples TRBV25-1 to TRBJ2-1; 9 nucleotides agree with TRBD1. Germline V gene lookup returns CDR1 MGHDK and CDR2 SYGVNS. The CDR3 consists of 15 residues. J lost 10 bases, V lost 3 bases, and 10 bases had no gene match. DNA of the CDR3: TGTGCCAGCAGTGATTGGGGACAGGGCCATAGGGAGCAGTTCTTC. Residues: CASSDWGQGHREQFF.

This clone was seen only once. The chain combines TRBV6-2 or TRBV6-3 with TRBJ1-1; D gene unclear. The V end lost 6 bases, the J end lost 10 bases, and 15 bases lay between the germline ends. The CDR3 is made up of 12 amino acids. The germline CDR1 and CDR2 sequences are MNHEY and SVGEGT. DNA for the CDR3: TGTGCCAGCAGCCCCGGACTTAGAGGAGCTTTCTTT. It specifies CASSPGLRGAFF.

V usage is TRBV2 and J usage is TRBJ2-1, with D perhaps matching TRBD2 (5 bases). Germline V gene lookup returns CDR1 SNHLY and CDR2 FYNNEI. V gave up 7 bases and J gave up 2 bases, with 12 bases separating them. This CDR3 comprises 14 residues. CDR3 sequence reads: CASTAQRTYNEQFF. CDR3 DNA sequence: TGTGCCAGCACGGCCCAGCGGACCTACAATGAGCAGTTCTTC.

The chain is built from TRBV28 and TRBJ1-2; TRBD1 agrees at 7 bases. The trim removed 10 bases at V and 1 base at J, leaving 12 bases unmatched. The CDR3 contains 15 residues. CDR1 MDHEN and CDR2 SYDVKM come from the germline V gene. The CDR3 is CATSRDRALNYGYTF. The CDR3 coding sequence is TGTGCCACCTCCCGGGACAGAGCCCTTAACTATGGCTACACCTTC.

The chain joins TRBV11-3 to TRBJ2-3, with 9 bases that match TRBD1. CDR1 and CDR2 from the germline V gene are SGHNT and YENEEA. CDR3 length: 15 residues. V lost 1 base and J lost 1; bases outside the gene matches: 0. This chain's CDR3 is CASSLGDRGTDTQYF. The CDR3 nucleotides read TGTGCCAGCAGCTTAGGGGACAGGGGCACAGATACGCAGTATTTT. The full variable domain, rest sourced from reference TRBV11-3 and TRBJ2-3, is EAGVVQSPRYKIIEKKQPVAFWCNPISGHNTLYWYLQNLGQGPELLIRYENEEAVDDSQLPKDRFSAERLKGVDSTLKIQPAELGDSAVYLCASSLGDRGTDTQYFGPGTRLTVL.

The chain employs TRBV2 and TRBJ2-1, with 10 bases matching TRBD2. The trim removed 3 bases at V and 7 bases at J, leaving 3 bases unmatched. The germline gives CDR1 SNHLY, CDR2 FYNNEI. CDR3 length equals 14 residues. The CDR3 bases are TGTGCCAGCAGTGAGGGGACTAGCGTGAATGAGCAGTTCTTC. The encoded protein is CASSEGTSVNEQFF.